This TCR beta chain was found in a study of radiotherapy plus CTLA-4 blockade in lung cancer (dated 2018 in TCRdb). Study-level background: Objective responses occurred in approximately 19% of enrolled patients, and about 33% achieved disease control.

Note on this clone: Its antigen remains unidentified. Base qualities are not at hand, and no much larger clone is one base apart.

Receptor amplification or capture employed the immunoSEQ multiplex PCR assay. The clones in this table, taken by TCRdb from immuneACCESS, are in-frame only. Not every clone is retained; where verified, under half of the shortfall comes from an unresolved V gene, and the cause of the rest is unknown. This sample is represented by about 28,000 clones; less than 85% of them were singletons. The ten largest make up under 8% of the sample. Based on the germline V gene (reference sequence), the CDR1 and CDR2 sequences are SEHNR and FQNEAQ. The CDR3 spans 16 residues, from the cysteine through the phenylalanine. Here the CDR3 DNA is all that survives: 48 bases in frame from base 1. V and J lose 1 base and 10 bases, and a span of 17 bases separates them. The study evaluated CTLA-4 blockade (ipilimumab) given together with focal radiation therapy in patients who had chemo-refractory metastatic non-small-cell lung cancer.

Overall study results and their limits: After treatment with radiotherapy and ipilimumab, TCR clones that originated in tumors expanded in peripheral blood. The strongest predictors of response were reported to be early dynamic shifts in blood T cell clones along with a rise in serum interferon-beta following radiation.

The sample in question was peripheral blood, obtained from a patient treated with radiotherapy plus ipilimumab. Rearrangement joined TRBV7-9 to TRBJ1-6; TRBD1 is perhaps the D gene, given 6 matching bases. The sequence was obtained from a human donor with non-small cell lung cancer who had stable disease on radiotherapy plus ipilimumab. CDR3 sequence: CASSLGEGRGRSPLHF. Here is the DNA: TGTGCCAGCAGCTTAGGAGAGGGGAGGGGGAGGTCACCCCTCCACTTT. The variable domain in full, with residues beyond the CDR3 obtained from the reference TRBV7-9 and TRBJ1-6 genes, is DTGVSQNPRHKITKRGQNVTFRCDPISEHNRLYWYRQTLGQGPEFLTYFQNEAQLEKSRLLSDRFSAERPKGSFSTLEIQRTEQGDSAMYLCASSLGEGRGRSPLHFGNGTRLTVT.